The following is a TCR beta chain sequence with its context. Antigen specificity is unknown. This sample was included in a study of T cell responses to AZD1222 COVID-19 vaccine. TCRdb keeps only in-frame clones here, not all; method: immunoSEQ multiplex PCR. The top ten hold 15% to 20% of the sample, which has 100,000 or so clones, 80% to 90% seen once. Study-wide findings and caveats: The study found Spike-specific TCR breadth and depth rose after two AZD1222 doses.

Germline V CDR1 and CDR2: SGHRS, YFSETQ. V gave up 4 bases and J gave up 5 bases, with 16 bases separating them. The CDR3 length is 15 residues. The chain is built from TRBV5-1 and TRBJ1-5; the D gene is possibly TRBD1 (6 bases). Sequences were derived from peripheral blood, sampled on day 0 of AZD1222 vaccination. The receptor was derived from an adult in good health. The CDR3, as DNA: TGCGCCAGCAGCCCAGGGGACTTACCCTATCAGCCCCAGCATTTT. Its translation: CASSPGDLPYQPQHF. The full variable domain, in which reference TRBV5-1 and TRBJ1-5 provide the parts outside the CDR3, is KAGVTQTPRYLIKTRGQQVTLSCSPISGHRSVSWYQQTPGQGLQFLFEYFSETQRNKGNFPGRFSGRQFSNSRSEMNVSTLELGDSALYLCASSPGDLPYQPQHFGDGTRLSIL.